The 16 T cell receptor beta chains below were found in one sample sequenced in a study of T cells in Graves' hyperthyroidism and ophthalmopathy. RNA transcripts gave rise to amplified TCR beta CDR3 regions. When the TCR CDR3 underwent first-round RT-PCR, the HTBI primer set was used. TCRdb itself ran the multiplex PCR reads through MiXCR, one entry per CDR3 protein. The table has about 420,000 distinct CDR3 sequences, about an eighth seen once. The sample comprised blood. The origin of the receptors is a young woman with Graves' hyperthyroidism.

Only a few counts were recorded for this clonotype. The J gene is TRBJ2-7, the V gene TRBV6-1, with D hard to call. Germline-derived CDR1 and CDR2 are MNHNS and SASEGT. Trimming shortened V by 6 bases and J by 4 bases, and 10 bases separated the two germline ends. There are 12 residues in the CDR3. The CDR3 is CASSHGRYEQYF. The DNA of the CDR3 is TGTGCCAGCAGCCACGGACGGTACGAGCAGTACTTC.

This clonotype was seen many times. The chain employs TRBV30 and TRBJ1-1; no clear D. CDR1 and CDR2 from the germline V gene are GTSNPN and SVGIG (reference sequence). The CDR3 contains 14 residues. The V gene lost 5 bases and the J gene lost 0 bases, with 13 bases spanning the gap. The CDR3 DNA reads TGTGCCTGGGGGGTAAAGTTCATGAACACTGAAGCTTTCTTT. This translates into CAWGVKFMNTEAFF.

This clonotype was seen at least ten times. This chain joins TRBV7-9 and TRBJ2-1; D is tentatively TRBD1 or TRBD2 (6 bases each). The germline V gene encodes CDR1 SEHNR and CDR2 FQNEAQ (reference sequence). V lost 0 bases to trimming and J lost 3 bases, with 12 bases between them. The CDR3 sequence is 16 residues long. As DNA, the CDR3 is TGTGCCAGCAGCTTAGCAGGGGGAGGCCACTACAATGAGCAGTTCTTC. This gives the protein CASSLAGGGHYNEQFF.

This chain connects TRBV12-3 or TRBV12-4 to TRBJ2-5; the match to TRBD2 covers 11 bases. The CDR3 sequence is 15 residues long. V shed 3 bases and J 4 bases; nucleotides not matched to a gene: 4. DNA for the CDR3: TGTGCCAGCAGTTTTGAAGGACTAGCGGGAGAGACCCAGTACTTC. This gives the protein CASSFEGLAGETQYF.

This clonotype was seen ten or more times. J is TRBJ1-1 and V is TRBV27; a possible D gene is TRBD1 (5 bases). This CDR3 spans 16 amino acids. The germline V gene has CDR1 MNHEY and CDR2 SMNVEV (reference sequence). V was clipped by 2 bases and J by 6 bases, with 19 bases between them. CDR3 region: CASSLGAEVLGAEAFF. In DNA, the CDR3 is TGTGCCAGCAGTTTAGGGGCAGAGGTCCTGGGAGCTGAAGCTTTCTTT.

This chain uses TRBV5-1 with TRBJ1-5, with D unresolved. The germline CDR1 and CDR2 sequences are SGHRS and YFSETQ. The CDR3 totals 15 residues. V was pared by 2 bases and J by 2 bases, with 11 bases between. DNA for the CDR3: TGCGCCAGCAGCTTAGAAGGGTACGGCAATCAGCCCCAGCATTTT. Encoded protein: CASSLEGYGNQPQHF. The complete variable domain, with remaining parts taken from reference TRBV5-1 and TRBJ1-5, reads KAGVTQTPRYLIKTRGQQVTLSCSPISGHRSVSWYQQTPGQGLQFLFEYFSETQRNKGNFPGRFSGRQFSNSRSEMNVSTLELGDSALYLCASSLEGYGNQPQHFGDGTRLSIL.

This clonotype was recorded many times. The chain employs TRBV18 and TRBJ1-1; no clear D. Per the germline V gene, CDR1 is KGHSH and CDR2 is LQKENI. Trimming stripped 2 bases from V and 3 bases from J, with 7 bases between. The CDR3 is 13 residues long. The CDR3 sequence is CASSPGMDTEAFF. The CDR3 region has the DNA TGTGCCAGCTCACCAGGGATGGACACTGAAGCTTTCTTT.

This clonotype was observed at least ten times. The chain carries TRBV20-1 and TRBJ2-1, with 10 bases lining up with TRBD2. Germline V gene lookup returns CDR1 DFQATT and CDR2 SNEGSKA (reference sequence). V dropped 4 bases and J dropped 0; count of bases not matched to a gene: 9. The CDR3 spans 17 residues. CDR3 DNA sequence: TGCAGTGCTACCGCGCTAGCGGGAGCTCCCTCCTACAATGAGCAGTTCTTC. Translation gives CSATALAGAPSYNEQFF.

This clonotype came up many times. This chain joins TRBV5-1 and TRBJ2-7, with 10 bases lining up with TRBD1. J lost 1 base, V lost 0 bases, and 4 bases had no gene match. Germline values: CDR1 SGHRS, CDR2 YFSETQ. This CDR3 is 16 amino acids long. The CDR3 region has the DNA TGCGCCAGCAGCTTGGACGGGACAGGGGTATCCTACGAGCAGTACTTC. Protein sequence: CASSLDGTGVSYEQYF.

In this sample, this clonotype turned up a few times. The chain recombines TRBV10-3 with TRBJ1-2; no firm D call. Germline V gene data show CDR1 as ENHRY and CDR2 as SYGVKD. The CDR3 runs to 15 residues. Trimming pared 1 base from V and 2 bases from J, leaving 11 bases between. Here the CDR3 reads CAISELTDLNYGYTF. The DNA for the CDR3 is TGTGCCATCAGTGAGTTGACCGATCTAAACTATGGCTACACCTTC.

The chain is built from TRBV20-1 and TRBJ2-3; 9 bases align to TRBD2. The CDR3 is 15 amino acids. Germline values: CDR1 DFQATT, CDR2 SNEGSKA (reference sequence). V was clipped by 8 bases and J by 4 bases; unmatched bases: 13. The CDR3 spells CSWREGRGRADTQYF. CDR3 coding DNA: TGCAGTTGGCGGGAGGGCCGTGGGAGAGCAGATACGCAGTATTTT.

This clonotype was counted a few times. At one end, the junction sequence differs from germline, possibly due to a read error. The chain links TRBV7-7 to TRBJ2-5; tentative D call: TRBD2 (5 bases). In germline, CDR1 is SSHAT, CDR2 FNYEAQ (reference sequence). The CDR3 contains 13 residues. CDR3 sequence reads: CASSGVGEETQYF. CDR3 nucleotides: TGTGCTAGCAGCGGAGTGGGTGAGGAGACCCAGTACTTC.

This clonotype was recorded many times. The rearrangement links TRBV20-1 to TRBJ1-2; D might be TRBD1 (6 bases). Germline lookup yields CDR1 DFQATT and CDR2 SNEGSKA (reference sequence). This CDR3 has 13 amino acids. V lost 3 bases to trimming and J lost 8 bases, with 16 bases between them. CDR3 bases: TGCAGTGCTAGGGACAGTATATCTATGGGCTACACCTTC. Amino acids: CSARDSISMGYTF.

The chain links TRBV5-1 to TRBJ2-5; 14 bases match TRBD2. The CDR3 runs to 16 residues. Germline V gene data show CDR1 as SGHRS and CDR2 as YFSETQ. J was trimmed by 4 bases and V by 3 bases; bases with no gene match: 5. The CDR3 nucleotides read TGCGCCAGCAGCTGGGGACTAGCGGGAGTGGGAGAGACCCAGTACTTC. Encoded protein: CASSWGLAGVGETQYF.

In this sample, this clonotype turned up many times. The genes are TRBV7-2 and TRBJ2-1; D uncertain. Germline CDR1 is SGHTA and CDR2 is FQGNSA. The CDR3 extends over 14 amino acids. Trimming cost V 2 bases and J 4 bases, with 9 bases left between them. The chain's CDR3 is CASSLIWLYNEQFF. CDR3 coding DNA: TGTGCCAGCAGCTTAATCTGGCTTTACAATGAGCAGTTCTTC.

CDR3 in amino acids: CSAETGGVETQYF. The CDR3, as DNA: TGCAGTGCGGAGACAGGGGGCGTAGAGACCCAGTACTTC. The V and J genes are TRBV20-1 and TRBJ2-5, with 10 bases matching TRBD1. The CDR3 covers 13 residues. J was trimmed by 4 bases and V by 6 bases; bases with no gene match: 5. CDR1 and CDR2 (germline): DFQATT, SNEGSKA (reference sequence).